A selection of T cell receptor beta chains follows, all from one sample in a study of cytomegalovirus exposure and HLA in healthy donors. The table came from immunoSEQ multiplex PCR; TCRdb's copy has only in-frame clones and leaves some out. Among hundreds of thousands of clones listed, 70% to 80% were seen once. Source material: PBMCs. The receptors here all came from a woman aged 60 to 75 in good health and CMV-seropositive. Both conserved end residues are part of each CDR3. The order of the fields is clone size, J gene, D gene, V gene, CDR3 protein, CDR3 DNA. D genes are given only for firm matches. Expanded clones get a size class; other rows say once, few or many, or leave the size out.

clone_size: NA; j_call: TRBJ1-2; d_call: NA; v_call: TRBV7-8; cdr3_aa: CASSLGPGGDIYGYTF; cdr3_nt: TGTGCCAGCAGCTTAGGGCCGGGCGGGGATATCTATGGCTACACCTTC
clone_size: few; j_call: TRBJ1-1; d_call: NA; v_call: TRBV5-1; cdr3_aa: CASSRDRWDMNTEAFF; cdr3_nt: TGCGCCAGCAGCCGAGACAGGTGGGACATGAACACTGAAGCTTTCTTT
clone_size: NA; j_call: TRBJ1-6; d_call: NA; v_call: TRBV30; cdr3_aa: CAWNWGRAGDNSPLHF; cdr3_nt: TGTGCCTGGAACTGGGGCAGGGCGGGGGATAATTCACCCCTCCACTTT
clone_size: NA; j_call: TRBJ2-1; d_call: NA; v_call: TRBV10-3; cdr3_aa: CAISGGVARRGEQFF; cdr3_nt: TGTGCCATCAGTGGGGGGGTAGCAAGACGGGGTGAGCAGTTCTTC
clone_size: NA; j_call: TRBJ2-2; d_call: NA; v_call: TRBV7-9; cdr3_aa: CASSLAVAGAGELFF; cdr3_nt: TGTGCCAGCAGCTTAGCGGTGGCAGGCGCCGGGGAGCTGTTTTTT
clone_size: NA; j_call: TRBJ1-1; d_call: TRBD1; v_call: TRBV4-1; cdr3_aa: CASSQAPRQGRVTNTEAFF; cdr3_nt: TGCGCCAGCAGCCAAGCCCCGAGACAGGGGCGTGTGACGAACACTGAAGCTTTCTTT
clone_size: few; j_call: TRBJ1-2; d_call: NA; v_call: TRBV28; cdr3_aa: CASSFGVDGYTF; cdr3_nt: TGTGCCAGCAGTTTCGGGGTAGATGGCTACACCTTC
clone_size: NA; j_call: TRBJ2-7; d_call: NA; v_call: TRBV5-4; cdr3_aa: CASSPRQSPYEQYF; cdr3_nt: TGTGCCAGCAGCCCACGACAGAGCCCCTACGAGCAGTACTTC
clone_size: NA; j_call: TRBJ1-2; d_call: NA; v_call: TRBV21-1; cdr3_aa: CASSKIPEDRGLGLSNYGYTF; cdr3_nt: TGTGCCAGCAGCAAAATCCCAGAGGACAGGGGTTTGGGATTATCTAACTATGGCTACACCTTC
clone_size: few; j_call: TRBJ2-7; d_call: NA; v_call: TRBV11-2; cdr3_aa: CASGGGEQYF; cdr3_nt: TGTGCCAGCGGAGGCGGCGAGCAGTACTTC
clone_size: NA; j_call: TRBJ2-7; d_call: NA; v_call: TRBV4-1; cdr3_aa: CASSQFSSYEQYF; cdr3_nt: TGCGCCAGCAGCCAATTCTCCTCCTACGAGCAGTACTTC
clone_size: NA; j_call: TRBJ1-2; d_call: NA; v_call: TRBV11-2; cdr3_aa: CASGQPYLQYGYTF; cdr3_nt: TGTGCCAGCGGCCAACCTTACCTTCAATATGGCTACACCTTC
clone_size: NA; j_call: TRBJ1-2; d_call: TRBD1; v_call: TRBV28; cdr3_aa: CASSLSDPGGHGYTF; cdr3_nt: TGTGCCAGCAGTTTAAGCGACCCAGGGGGCCATGGCTACACCTTC
clone_size: NA; j_call: TRBJ1-2; d_call: TRBD1; v_call: TRBV7-9; cdr3_aa: CASSSWTGWYGYTF; cdr3_nt: TGTGCCAGCAGCTCCTGGACAGGGTGGTATGGCTACACCTTC
clone_size: NA; j_call: TRBJ1-4; d_call: NA; v_call: TRBV9; cdr3_aa: CASSVLSGANEKLFF; cdr3_nt: TGTGCCAGCAGCGTATTGTCGGGAGCTAATGAAAAACTGTTTTTT
clone_size: NA; j_call: TRBJ2-1; d_call: NA; v_call: TRBV7-2; cdr3_aa: CASSRYGTVSNEQFF; cdr3_nt: TGTGCCAGCAGCCGATACGGGACTGTCAGCAATGAGCAGTTCTTC
clone_size: once; j_call: TRBJ1-4; d_call: NA; v_call: TRBV12-1; cdr3_aa: CASSSGQPNEKLFF; cdr3_nt: TGTGCCAGCAGCTCTGGACAGCCTAATGAAAAACTGTTTTTT
clone_size: NA; j_call: TRBJ1-1; d_call: TRBD1; v_call: TRBV18; cdr3_aa: CASSRNRDRDTEAFF; cdr3_nt: TGTGCCAGCTCACGTAACCGGGACAGGGACACTGAAGCTTTCTTT
clone_size: NA; j_call: TRBJ2-5; d_call: NA; v_call: TRBV6-5; cdr3_aa: CASRYGRRETQYF; cdr3_nt: TGTGCCAGCAGGTACGGGAGACGGGAGACCCAGTACTTC
clone_size: NA; j_call: TRBJ2-2; d_call: NA; v_call: TRBV7-7; cdr3_aa: CASSPHWGEGELFF; cdr3_nt: TGTGCCAGCAGCCCCCATTGGGGGGAGGGGGAGCTGTTTTTT
clone_size: NA; j_call: TRBJ2-6; d_call: NA; v_call: TRBV2; cdr3_aa: CASSDRTVLSGANVLTF; cdr3_nt: TGTGCCAGCAGTGATAGGACAGTCCTCTCTGGGGCCAACGTCCTGACTTTC
clone_size: NA; j_call: TRBJ2-3; d_call: TRBD2; v_call: TRBV7-2; cdr3_aa: CASSPVSGAGWDTQYF; cdr3_nt: TGTGCCAGCAGCCCCGTTAGCGGGGCAGGTTGGGATACGCAGTATTTT
clone_size: once; j_call: TRBJ2-5; d_call: NA; v_call: TRBV5-4; cdr3_aa: CASSVGGGLETQYF; cdr3_nt: TGTGCCAGCAGCGTCGGAGGGGGCCTGGAGACCCAGTACTTC
clone_size: few; j_call: TRBJ1-5; d_call: NA; v_call: TRBV7-8; cdr3_aa: CASSSGGSNGNQPQHF; cdr3_nt: TGTGCCAGCAGCTCCGGGGGGTCGAACGGCAATCAGCCCCAGCATTTT
clone_size: NA; j_call: TRBJ1-2; d_call: TRBD1; v_call: TRBV18; cdr3_aa: CASSLQGAQNYGYTF; cdr3_nt: TGTGCCAGCTCACTACAGGGGGCGCAGAACTATGGCTACACCTTC
clone_size: NA; j_call: TRBJ2-3; d_call: NA; v_call: TRBV15; cdr3_aa: CATSSANTDTQYF; cdr3_nt: TGTGCCACCAGCAGTGCTAACACAGATACGCAGTATTTT
clone_size: NA; j_call: TRBJ2-3; d_call: NA; v_call: TRBV29-1; cdr3_aa: CSVTDLGAGDTQYF; cdr3_nt: TGCAGCGTTACGGACCTGGGAGCTGGGGATACGCAGTATTTT
clone_size: NA; j_call: TRBJ2-3; d_call: NA; v_call: TRBV7-9; cdr3_aa: CSSSPSGGGLNTQYF; cdr3_nt: TGTTCCAGCAGCCCCTCTGGGGGGGGCCTCAATACGCAGTATTTT
clone_size: once; j_call: TRBJ2-3; d_call: NA; v_call: TRBV7-2; cdr3_aa: CASSLVQAGPDTQYF; cdr3_nt: TGTGCCAGCAGCTTAGTTCAAGCGGGCCCAGATACGCAGTATTTT